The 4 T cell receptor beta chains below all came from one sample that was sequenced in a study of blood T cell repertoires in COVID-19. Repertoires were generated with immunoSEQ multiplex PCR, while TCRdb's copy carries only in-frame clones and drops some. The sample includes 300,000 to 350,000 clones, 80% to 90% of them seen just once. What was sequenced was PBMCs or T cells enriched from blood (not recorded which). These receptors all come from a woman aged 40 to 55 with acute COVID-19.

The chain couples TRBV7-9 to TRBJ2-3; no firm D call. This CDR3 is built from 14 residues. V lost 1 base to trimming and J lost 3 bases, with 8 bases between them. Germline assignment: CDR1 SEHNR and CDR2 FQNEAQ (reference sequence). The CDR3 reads CASSLVLGTDTQYF. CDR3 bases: TGTGCCAGCAGCTTAGTGCTCGGGACAGATACGCAGTATTTT.

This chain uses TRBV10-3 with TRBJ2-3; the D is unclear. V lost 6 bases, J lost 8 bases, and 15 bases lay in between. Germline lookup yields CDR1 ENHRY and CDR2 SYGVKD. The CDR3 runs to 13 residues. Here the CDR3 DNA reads TGTGCCATCAGCAACCCTGCTGAGAGTACGCAGTATTTT. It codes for CAISNPAESTQYF.

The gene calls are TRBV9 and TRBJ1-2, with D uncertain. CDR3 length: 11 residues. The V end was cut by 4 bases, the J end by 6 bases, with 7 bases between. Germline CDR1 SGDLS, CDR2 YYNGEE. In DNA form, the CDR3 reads TGTGCCAGCAGCCCCCAGAATGGCTACACCTTC. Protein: CASSPQNGYTF.

The CDR3 nucleotides read TGTGCCAGCAGTGGAGCGGGAGGGATCTCCTACGAGCAGTACTTC. Translating gives CASSGAGGISYEQYF. The gene calls are TRBV2 and TRBJ2-7; 10 positions match TRBD2. The junction had 3 bases not matched to a gene; V was cut back by 4 bases and J by 0 bases. The CDR3 extends over 15 amino acids. Per the germline V gene, CDR1 is SNHLY and CDR2 is FYNNEI.